A single sample gave rise to the 17 T cell receptor beta chains below, sequenced in a study of regulatory T cells in long-lasting Graves disease. CDR3 regions were amplified by Arm-PCR using iRepertoire HTBI primers to build TCR beta libraries. TCRdb processed the multiplex PCR reads anew with MiXCR; each CDR3 protein has one entry. This table has under 500,000 distinct CDR3 sequences, less than 25% appearing once. Time point meaning: persistent/refractory GD, antithyroid drugs over 5 years with positive TRAb. PBMC RNA was the source of the TCR library. This specimen consisted of peripheral blood mononuclear cells (PBMCs), obtained when the disease was refractory, from a patient treated with antithyroid drugs. These receptors all come from a female donor with Graves disease.

This clonotype was found many times. V and J are TRBV6-1 and TRBJ1-1, with unresolved D. V lost 3 bases and J lost 0, with 8 bases in between. Germline CDR1 and CDR2: MNHNS and SASEGT. The CDR3 is made up of 14 amino acids. CDR3 sequence (DNA): TGTGCCAGCAGTGAGGGTCGGGTGAACACTGAAGCTTTCTTT. Protein product: CASSEGRVNTEAFF.

At least ten counts were recorded for this clonotype. CDR3 sequence: CASRRGTGDHGEQYF. CDR3 nucleotide sequence: TGTGCCAGCCGCCGCGGGACAGGGGATCATGGCGAGCAGTACTTC. This chain links TRBV7-2 with TRBJ2-7; 10 nucleotides align to TRBD1. V trimming: 8 bases; J trimming: 6 bases; junction bases outside the gene matches: 13. This CDR3 is built from 15 residues. The V gene's germline CDR1 is SGHTA and CDR2 FQGNSA.

This clonotype came up many times. The chain combines TRBV11-2 with TRBJ2-7, with D unclear. Germline CDR1 reads SGHAT; CDR2 reads FQNNGV. V shed 1 base and J shed 6 bases, with 13 bases lying between them. There are 14 residues in the CDR3. Here the CDR3 DNA reads TGTGCCAGCAGCTTAGTTCAGCGAACAATCGAGCAGTACTTC. Protein sequence: CASSLVQRTIEQYF.

The V and J genes are TRBV5-1 and TRBJ2-7, with D possibly being TRBD1 (6 bases). Germline CDR1 reads SGHRS; CDR2 reads YFSETQ. CDR3 length: 14 amino acids. Between the trimmed V and J ends, which lost 3 bases and 1 base, there was a span of 11 bases. The CDR3 DNA sequence: TGCGCCAGCAGCTCGACAGGCCGATCCTACGAGCAGTACTTC. It codes for CASSSTGRSYEQYF.

This clonotype has only a few counts. This chain joins TRBV7-9 and TRBJ2-2; D tentatively fits TRBD1 or TRBD2 (5 bases each). In germline, CDR1 is SEHNR, CDR2 FQNEAQ (reference sequence). Deletions cut 3 bases from V and 2 bases from J, with 13 bases between. The CDR3 is 16 residues long. This chain's CDR3 is CASSLGPGSNTGELFF. CDR3 coding DNA: TGTGCCAGCAGCTTGGGCCCAGGGAGTAACACCGGGGAGCTGTTTTTT.

In its sample, this clonotype was seen a few times. The chain employs TRBV4-1 and TRBJ2-7; 13 positions agree with TRBD2. V lost 3 bases to trimming and J lost 5 bases; unmatched junction nucleotides: 4. CDR1 is MGHRA, CDR2 YSYEKL, per germline. CDR3 length: 15 amino acids. The CDR3 DNA is TGCGCCAGCAGCCAGGGGGGACTAGCGGGAAACGAGCAGTACTTC. The encoded protein is CASSQGGLAGNEQYF.

This rearrangement joins TRBV6-1 to TRBJ2-7, with TRBD1 matching over 10 bases. In germline, CDR1 is MNHNS, CDR2 SASEGT. Trimming took 4 bases from V and 0 from J; bases not matched to a gene: 3. This CDR3 is 15 amino acids long. CDR3 sequence reads: CASSAGQGFSYEQYF. CDR3 DNA sequence: TGTGCCAGCAGTGCGGGACAGGGGTTCTCCTACGAGCAGTACTTC.

The genes are TRBV7-9 and TRBJ2-7; 7 bases are shared with TRBD2. The CDR3 runs to 14 residues. Looked up from germline, CDR1 is SEHNR and CDR2 is FQNEAQ (reference sequence). The trim removed 6 bases at V and 2 bases at J, leaving 7 bases unmatched. CDR3 in amino acids: CASSSSGAPYEQYF. The CDR3 DNA is TGTGCCAGCAGTTCTAGCGGAGCACCCTACGAGCAGTACTTC.

This clonotype was seen repeatedly, ten times or more. V usage is TRBV28 and J usage is TRBJ2-7; D unresolved. The CDR3 is 13 residues long. In germline, CDR1 is MDHEN, CDR2 SYDVKM. The V gene lost 2 bases and the J gene lost 3 bases, with 8 bases spanning the gap. This chain's CDR3 is CASSLGRFYEQYF. The CDR3 DNA follows: TGTGCCAGCAGTTTAGGGCGGTTCTACGAGCAGTACTTC.

This clonotype was detected ten times or more. This chain links TRBV20-1 with TRBJ2-7; the D call may be TRBD1 or TRBD2 (5 bases each). The germline V gene has CDR1 DFQATT and CDR2 SNEGSKA (reference sequence). V was clipped by 6 bases and J by 9 bases, with 15 bases between them. The CDR3 has 11 residues. CDR3 sequence reads: CSADSRDRQYF. CDR3 sequence (DNA): TGCAGTGCCGACTCTAGGGACCGGCAGTACTTC.

This clonotype was recorded many times. The chain couples TRBV28 to TRBJ1-2, with unresolved D. V was shortened by 4 bases and J by 4 bases, with 13 bases between the two germline ends. The CDR3 covers 14 residues. The V gene's germline CDR1 is MDHEN and CDR2 SYDVKM. CDR3 protein: CASSSLGSSYGYTF. The CDR3 DNA follows: TGTGCCAGCAGTTCGCTCGGTAGCAGCTATGGCTACACCTTC.

This clonotype was recorded at least ten times. The chain joins TRBV6-1 to TRBJ2-2; D tentatively reads TRBD1 or TRBD2 (5 bases each). Trimming left V 8 bases short and J 4 bases short, with 14 bases between. CDR1 MNHNS and CDR2 SASEGT come from the germline V gene. CDR3 length equals 14 residues. The chain's CDR3 is CASVRGPLTGELFF. CDR3 in DNA: TGTGCCAGCGTACGGGGCCCACTCACCGGGGAGCTGTTTTTT.

The V call is TRBV9, the J call TRBJ2-2; D is uncertain. Germline CDR1 SGDLS, CDR2 YYNGEE. Trimming cost V 0 bases and J 6 bases, with 9 bases left between them. The CDR3 sequence is 14 residues long. CDR3 bases: TGTGCCAGCAGCGTAGGGACCGTTCCCGGGGAGCTGTTTTTT. This sequence encodes CASSVGTVPGELFF.

This clonotype was recorded at least ten times. The V gene is TRBV11-2, the J gene TRBJ2-5; no clear D gene. Germline V gene sequence: CDR1 SGHAT, CDR2 FQNNGV. Between the trimmed V and J ends, which lost 3 bases and 5 bases, there was a span of 10 bases. This CDR3 spans 13 amino acids. The CDR3 protein is CASSFVGVETQYF. The DNA for the CDR3 is TGTGCCAGCAGCTTCGTTGGAGTCGAGACCCAGTACTTC.

The chain recombines TRBV6-5 with TRBJ2-3, with a weak D call TRBD2 (6 bases). V was pared by 2 bases and J by 8 bases, with 14 bases between. The length of the CDR3 is 14 residues. Per germline, CDR1 MNHEY and CDR2 SVGAGI. CDR3 in amino acids: CASSYADGRGTQYF. The CDR3 nucleotides are TGTGCCAGCAGTTACGCGGACGGGAGAGGTACGCAGTATTTT.

This chain links TRBV29-1 with TRBJ1-1; weak D call: TRBD1 (5 bases). CDR1 is SQVTM, CDR2 ANQGSEA, per germline. Trimming pared 6 bases from V and 5 bases from J, leaving 13 bases between. This CDR3 is built from 12 residues. DNA for the CDR3: TGCAGCGTCCCGGCGGGGCATACTGAAGCTTTCTTT. It is translated as CSVPAGHTEAFF. Full variable domain (outside the CDR3, taken from reference TRBV29-1 and TRBJ1-1): SAVISQKPSRDICQRGTSLTIQCQVDSQVTMMFWYRQQPGQSLTLIATANQGSEATYESGFVIDKFPISRPNLTFSTLTVSNMSPEDSSIYLCSVPAGHTEAFFGQGTRLTVV.

This clonotype was observed many times. Sequence at one end of the junction differs from germline and may be a read error. The V call is TRBV5-7, the J call TRBJ2-5; D might be TRBD1 or TRBD2, each matching 6 bases. TRBV5-7 is sorted into the ORF group, with uncertain function. CDR3 length: 14 amino acids. CDR3 region: CASSVRGVQKTQYF. The CDR3 nucleotides read TGTGCCAGCAGCGTGAGGGGGGTCCAAAAGACCCAGTACTTC.